This T cell receptor (beta chain) originates from a study of control samples from healthy donors and cancer patients. In germline, CDR1 is MDHEN, CDR2 SYDVKM. The germline V and J ends were trimmed by 6 bases and 0 bases, with 12 bases remaining between them. This CDR3 contains 14 residues. Assay: immunoSEQ multiplex PCR; the TCRdb copy retains only in-frame clones and omits some. The table has 150,000 or so clones, 85% to 95% seen once; the top ten hold over 2%. The chain joins TRBV28 to TRBJ2-7, with TRBD1 as a possible D gene (6 bases). This TCR derives from a man between 50 and 59 years old in good health. The sequencing input was blood. The CDR3 sequence is CASRQGQSSYEQYF. CDR3 nucleotides: TGTGCCAGCAGACAAGGACAGAGCTCCTACGAGCAGTACTTC.